In this sample, the clone carrying this TCR beta chain turned up once. Sequencing was performed with immunoSEQ multiplex PCR; in TCRdb, only in-frame clones are kept and a portion is missing. Of about 520,000 clones detected, about 85% appear once; the ten largest clones hold approximately 12%. The CDR3 contains 14 residues. Trimming stripped 0 bases from V and 6 bases from J, with 11 bases between. CDR1 SGDLS and CDR2 YYNGEE come from the germline V gene. The data are from a study of shared clonotypes between healthy human individuals. The receptor's source is a woman aged 40 to 50 in good health. Some clones in this sample may be carry-over from other donors' samples. Sequencing input: PBMCs. V usage is TRBV9 and J usage is TRBJ2-3, with D unclear. CDR3 DNA: TGTGCCAGCAGCGTAGCCACCAGTCGGGATACGCAGTATTTT. Translated, it gives CASSVATSRDTQYF. The full variable domain, rest sourced from reference TRBV9 and TRBJ2-3, is DSGVTQTPKHLITATGQRVTLRCSPRSGDLSVYWYQQSLDQGLQFLIQYYNGEERAKGNILERFSAQQFPDLHSELNLSSLELGDSALYFCASSVATSRDTQYFGPGTRLTVL.